This paragraph reports one T cell receptor beta chain. This sample is drawn from a study of spatial heterogeneity in lung cancer. TCRdb re-derived calls from the 5' RACE reads in MiXCR, one entry per CDR3 protein. This sample has about 82,000 distinct CDR3 sequences, with around 12% found just once. Documented time point: sample taken at primary tumor resection. The study sequenced unsorted whole RNA from tumor, nontumor lung or frozen PBMC. Patients with untreated early-stage non-small cell lung cancer, numbering roughly 69, were the donors. This receptor was identified in a male donor with early-stage non-small cell lung cancer. Sample: PBMCs, taken at surgery.

As DNA, the CDR3 is TGTGCCAGCAGCTCATTTGGGGCTAGCGGGGTCGCAGATACGCAGTATTTT. It translates to CASSSFGASGVADTQYF. The V gene is TRBV3-1, the J gene TRBJ2-3; 9 nucleotides align to TRBD2. This CDR3 has 17 residues. CDR1 is LGHDT, CDR2 YNNKEL, per germline (reference sequence). Germline trimming cut 5 bases from V and 4 bases from J; bases unmatched to any gene: 13.